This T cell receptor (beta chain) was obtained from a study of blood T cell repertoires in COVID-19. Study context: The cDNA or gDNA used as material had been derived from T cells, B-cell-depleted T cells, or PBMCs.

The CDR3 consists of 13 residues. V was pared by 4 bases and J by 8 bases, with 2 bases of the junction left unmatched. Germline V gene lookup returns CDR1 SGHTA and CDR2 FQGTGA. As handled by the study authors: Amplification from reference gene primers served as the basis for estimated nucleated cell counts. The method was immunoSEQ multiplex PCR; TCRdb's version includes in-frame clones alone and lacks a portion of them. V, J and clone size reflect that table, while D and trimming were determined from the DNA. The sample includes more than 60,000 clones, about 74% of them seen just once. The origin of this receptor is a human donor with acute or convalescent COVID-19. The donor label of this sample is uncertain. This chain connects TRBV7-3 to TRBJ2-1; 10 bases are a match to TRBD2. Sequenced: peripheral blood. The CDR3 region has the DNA TGTGCCAGCAGCTCGACTAGCGGGTATGAGCAGTTCTTC. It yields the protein CASSSTSGYEQFF.